This TCR beta chain was captured by sequencing in a study of T-cell memory formation after mild COVID-19. This clonotype has more than one count but fewer than ten. The CDR3 loop spans 15 amino acids. CDR1 is SGHRS and CDR2 is YFSETQ in the germline V gene. The ends were cut back, 5 bases at V and 9 bases at J, with 18 bases in the middle. TCRdb recomputed calls from the 5' RACE reads with MiXCR, one row per CDR3 protein. Here the sample spans fewer than 250,000 distinct CDR3 sequences, approximately 15% being singletons. Sequenced: PBMCs or a T cell subset sorted from them (not recorded which). This clonotype was obtained from an adult woman who had mild COVID-19 (a few samples of this study predate the infection). Cell type and time point are not known. V usage is TRBV5-1 and J usage is TRBJ1-6; D might be TRBD1 (5 bases). The CDR3 DNA follows: TGCGCCAGCAGTCTCTCGGGGCCGGGGGGTTCACCCCTCCACTTT. Translated, it gives CASSLSGPGGSPLHF.